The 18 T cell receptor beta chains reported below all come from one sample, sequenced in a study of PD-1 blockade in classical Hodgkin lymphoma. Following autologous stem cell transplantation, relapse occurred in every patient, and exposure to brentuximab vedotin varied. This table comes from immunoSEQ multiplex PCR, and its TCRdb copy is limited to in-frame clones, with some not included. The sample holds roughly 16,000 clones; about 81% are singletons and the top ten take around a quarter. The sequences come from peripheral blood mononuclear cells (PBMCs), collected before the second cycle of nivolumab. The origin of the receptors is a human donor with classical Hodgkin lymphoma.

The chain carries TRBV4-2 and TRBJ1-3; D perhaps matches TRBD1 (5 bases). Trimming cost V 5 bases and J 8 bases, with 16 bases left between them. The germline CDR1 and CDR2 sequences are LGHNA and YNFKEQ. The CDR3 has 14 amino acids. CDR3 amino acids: CASSDLDKQDTIYF. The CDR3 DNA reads TGTGCCAGCAGCGACTTGGACAAGCAAGACACCATATATTTT.

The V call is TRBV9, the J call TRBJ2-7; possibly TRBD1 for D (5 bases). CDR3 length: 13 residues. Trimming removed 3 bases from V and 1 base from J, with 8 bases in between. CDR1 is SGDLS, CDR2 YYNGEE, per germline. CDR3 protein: CASSADSSYEQYF. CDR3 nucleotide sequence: TGTGCCAGCAGCGCTGACAGTTCCTACGAGCAGTACTTC.

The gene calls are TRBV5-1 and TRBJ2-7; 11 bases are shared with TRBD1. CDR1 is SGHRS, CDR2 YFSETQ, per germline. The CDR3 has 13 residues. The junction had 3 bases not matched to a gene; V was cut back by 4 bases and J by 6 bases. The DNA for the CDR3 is TGCGCCAGCAGCCCGGACAGGGGGCTCGAGCAGTACTTC. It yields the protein CASSPDRGLEQYF.

In DNA, the CDR3 is TGTGCCAGCAGTGAAACGGCGCAAGAGACCCAGTACTTC. As protein: CASSETAQETQYF. The J gene is TRBJ2-5, the V gene TRBV2; no firm D call. The V gene lost 2 bases and the J gene lost 2 bases, with 6 bases spanning the gap. This CDR3 region has 13 residues. From germline, CDR1 is SNHLY and CDR2 FYNNEI.

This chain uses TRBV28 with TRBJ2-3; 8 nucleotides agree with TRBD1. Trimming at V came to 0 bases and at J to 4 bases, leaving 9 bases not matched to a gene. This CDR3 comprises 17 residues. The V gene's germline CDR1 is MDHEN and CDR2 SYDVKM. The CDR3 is CASSLWTLGTGSDTQYF. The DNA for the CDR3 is TGTGCCAGCAGTTTATGGACCCTCGGGACAGGTTCAGATACGCAGTATTTT. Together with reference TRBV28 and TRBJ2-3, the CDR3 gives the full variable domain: DVKVTQSSRYLVKRTGEKVFLECVQDMDHENMFWYRQDPGLGLRLIYFSYDVKMKEKGDIPEGYSVSREKKERFSLILESASTNQTSMYLCASSLWTLGTGSDTQYFGPGTRLTVL.

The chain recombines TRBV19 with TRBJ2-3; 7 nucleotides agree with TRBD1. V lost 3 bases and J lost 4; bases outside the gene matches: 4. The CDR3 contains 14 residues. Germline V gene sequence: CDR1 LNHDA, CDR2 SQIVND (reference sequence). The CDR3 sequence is CASSMRGLSDTQYF. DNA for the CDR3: TGTGCCAGTAGTATGAGGGGGCTCTCAGATACGCAGTATTTT.

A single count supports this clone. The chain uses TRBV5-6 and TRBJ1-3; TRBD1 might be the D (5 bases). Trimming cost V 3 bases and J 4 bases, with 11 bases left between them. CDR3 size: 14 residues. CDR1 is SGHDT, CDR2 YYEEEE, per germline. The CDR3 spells CASSSGTRGNTIYF. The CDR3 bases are TGTGCCAGCAGCTCGGGGACGAGGGGAAACACCATATATTTT.

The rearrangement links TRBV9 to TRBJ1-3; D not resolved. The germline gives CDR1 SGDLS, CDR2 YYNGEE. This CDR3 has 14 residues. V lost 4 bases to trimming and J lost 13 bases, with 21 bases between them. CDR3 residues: CASSPTLGRDSIYF. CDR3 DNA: TGTGCCAGCAGCCCGACCTTGGGGAGGGATTCGATATATTTT.

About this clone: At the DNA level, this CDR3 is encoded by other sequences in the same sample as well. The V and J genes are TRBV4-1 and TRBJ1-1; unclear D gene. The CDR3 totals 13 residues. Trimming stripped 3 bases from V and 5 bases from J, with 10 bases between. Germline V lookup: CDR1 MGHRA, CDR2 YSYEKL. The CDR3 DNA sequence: TGCGCCAGCAGCCAGCGGGAGGTGACTGAAGCTTTCTTT. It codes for CASSQREVTEAFF.

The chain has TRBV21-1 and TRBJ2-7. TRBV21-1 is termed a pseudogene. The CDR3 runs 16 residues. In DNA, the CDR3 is TGTGCCAGCAGCAAAGTTAAGGGACCGGGCTTCTACGAGCAGTACTTC. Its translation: CASSKVKGPGFYEQYF.

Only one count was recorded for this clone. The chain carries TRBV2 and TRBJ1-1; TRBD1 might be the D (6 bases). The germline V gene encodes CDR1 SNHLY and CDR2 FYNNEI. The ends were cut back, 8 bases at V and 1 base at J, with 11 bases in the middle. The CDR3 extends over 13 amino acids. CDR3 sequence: CASGRGGNTEAFF. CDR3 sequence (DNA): TGTGCCAGCGGGCGAGGGGGGAACACTGAAGCTTTCTTT. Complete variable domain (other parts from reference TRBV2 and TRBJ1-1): EPEVTQTPSHQVTQMGQEVILRCVPISNHLYFYWYRQILGQKVEFLVSFYNNEISEKSEIFDDQFSVERPDGSNFTLKIRSTKLEDSAMYFCASGRGGNTEAFFGQGTRLTVV.

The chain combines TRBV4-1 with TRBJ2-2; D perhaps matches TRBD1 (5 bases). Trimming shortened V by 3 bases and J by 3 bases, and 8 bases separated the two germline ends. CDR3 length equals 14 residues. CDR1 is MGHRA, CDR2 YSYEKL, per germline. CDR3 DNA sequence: TGCGCCAGCAGCCAGGGCAGGGACACCGGGGAGCTGTTTTTT. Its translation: CASSQGRDTGELFF.

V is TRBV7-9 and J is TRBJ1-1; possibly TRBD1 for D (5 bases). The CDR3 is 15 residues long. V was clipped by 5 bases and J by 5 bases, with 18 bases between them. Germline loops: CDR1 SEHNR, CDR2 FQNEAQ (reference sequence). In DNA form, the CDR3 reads TGTGCCAGCAGCCCCTTTAGGCAGGGCGGTACTGAAGCTTTCTTT. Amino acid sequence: CASSPFRQGGTEAFF. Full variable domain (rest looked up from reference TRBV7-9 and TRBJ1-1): DTGVSQNPRHKITKRGQNVTFRCDPISEHNRLYWYRQTLGQGPEFLTYFQNEAQLEKSRLLSDRFSAERPKGSFSTLEIQRTEQGDSAMYLCASSPFRQGGTEAFFGQGTRLTVV.

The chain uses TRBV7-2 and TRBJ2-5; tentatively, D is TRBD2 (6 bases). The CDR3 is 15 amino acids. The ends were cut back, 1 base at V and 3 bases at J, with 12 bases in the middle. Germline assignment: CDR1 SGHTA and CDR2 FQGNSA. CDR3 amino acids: CASSLEAGTEETQYF. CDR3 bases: TGTGCCAGCAGCTTAGAGGCGGGGACTGAAGAGACCCAGTACTTC.

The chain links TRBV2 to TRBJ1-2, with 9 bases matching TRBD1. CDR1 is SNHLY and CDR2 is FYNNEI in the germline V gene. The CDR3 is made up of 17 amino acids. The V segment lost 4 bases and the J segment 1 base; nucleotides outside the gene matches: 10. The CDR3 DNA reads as TGTGCCAGCAGTGGCGGGACAGGGTACGGAGGTAACTATGGCTACACCTTC. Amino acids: CASSGGTGYGGNYGYTF.

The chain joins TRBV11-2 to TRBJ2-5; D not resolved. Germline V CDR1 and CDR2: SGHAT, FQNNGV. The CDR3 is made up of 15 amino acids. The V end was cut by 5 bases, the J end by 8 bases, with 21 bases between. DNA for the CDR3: TGTGCCAGCAGCCATATGACCCTTTCGGAAGGAACCCAGTACTTC. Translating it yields CASSHMTLSEGTQYF.

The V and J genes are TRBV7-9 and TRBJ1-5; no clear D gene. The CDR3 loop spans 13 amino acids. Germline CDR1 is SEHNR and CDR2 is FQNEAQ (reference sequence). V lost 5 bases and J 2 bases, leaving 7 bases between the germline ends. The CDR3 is CASSPLGNQPQHF. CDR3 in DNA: TGTGCCAGCAGCCCTCTAGGCAATCAGCCCCAGCATTTT. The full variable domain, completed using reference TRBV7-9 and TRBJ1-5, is DTGVSQNPRHKITKRGQNVTFRCDPISEHNRLYWYRQTLGQGPEFLTYFQNEAQLEKSRLLSDRFSAERPKGSFSTLEIQRTEQGDSAMYLCASSPLGNQPQHFGDGTRLSIL.

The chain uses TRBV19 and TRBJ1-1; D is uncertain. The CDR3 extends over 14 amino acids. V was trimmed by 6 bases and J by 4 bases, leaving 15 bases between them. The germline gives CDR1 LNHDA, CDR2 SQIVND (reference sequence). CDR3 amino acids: CASSLLGLGTEAFF. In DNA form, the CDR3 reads TGTGCCAGTAGCCTCCTAGGGTTAGGCACTGAAGCTTTCTTT.